The table lists the clone carrying this T cell receptor beta chain with a few counts. Antigen: not known. The data were obtained in a study of beta chain features in type 1 diabetes. Every isolated RNA sample was fully reverse transcribed, so sequencing captured expressed TCRB transcripts. Clones were sequenced by immunoSEQ multiplex PCR, and TCRdb holds only the in-frame ones, with some missing. The sample lists a few hundred thousand clones; 9.5% to 10% were seen once. Study-level results: Type 1 diabetes patients had moderately but significantly shorter TCRB CDR3s in all four CD4+ subsets.

The sequence was collected from a man aged 25-45 years with type 1 diabetes. Sequences were obtained from central memory CD4+ T cells from blood.

CDR3 in amino acids: CASSPWTGQGAMEQYF. Written as DNA, the CDR3 is TGTGCCAGCAGTCCATGGACGGGACAGGGGGCAATGGAGCAGTACTTC. The chain uses TRBV28 and TRBJ2-7; TRBD1 agrees at 12 bases. V lost 5 bases, J lost 7 bases, and 12 bases stayed unmatched. The CDR3 contains 16 residues. Per the germline V gene, CDR1 is MDHEN and CDR2 is SYDVKM.